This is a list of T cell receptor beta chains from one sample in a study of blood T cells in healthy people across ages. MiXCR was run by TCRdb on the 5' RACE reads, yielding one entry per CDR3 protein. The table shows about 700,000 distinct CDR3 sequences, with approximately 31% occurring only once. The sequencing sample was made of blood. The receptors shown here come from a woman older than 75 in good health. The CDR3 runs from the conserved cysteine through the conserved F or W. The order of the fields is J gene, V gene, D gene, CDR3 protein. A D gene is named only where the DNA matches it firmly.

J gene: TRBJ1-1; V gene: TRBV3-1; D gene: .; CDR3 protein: CASRAPGGQYEAFF
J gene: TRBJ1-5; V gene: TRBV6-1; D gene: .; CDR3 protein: CASRLWPQGDQPQHF
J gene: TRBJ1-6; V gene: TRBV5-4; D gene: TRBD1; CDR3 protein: CASSSGQGHSPLHF
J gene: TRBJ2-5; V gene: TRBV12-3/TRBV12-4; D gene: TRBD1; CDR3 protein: CASSYLPGQGQETQYF
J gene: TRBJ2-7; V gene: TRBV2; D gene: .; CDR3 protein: CASSDIRQVLSYEQYF
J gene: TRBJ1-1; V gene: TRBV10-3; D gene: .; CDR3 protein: CAISEEQRNTEAFF
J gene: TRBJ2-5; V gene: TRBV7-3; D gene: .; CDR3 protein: CASSQSRTQETQYF
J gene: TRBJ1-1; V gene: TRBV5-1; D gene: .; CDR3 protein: CASSWLVDTEAFF
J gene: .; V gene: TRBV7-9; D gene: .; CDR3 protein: CASSPPAVSSYNEQYF
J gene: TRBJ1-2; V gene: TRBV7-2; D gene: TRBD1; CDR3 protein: CASSETGTAIYGYTF
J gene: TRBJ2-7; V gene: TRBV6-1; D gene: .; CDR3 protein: CASSEVAWRGLSYEQYF
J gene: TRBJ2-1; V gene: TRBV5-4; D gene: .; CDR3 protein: CASSGPTHNEQFF
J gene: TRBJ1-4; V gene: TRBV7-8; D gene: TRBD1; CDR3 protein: CASSLRTGVNEKLFF
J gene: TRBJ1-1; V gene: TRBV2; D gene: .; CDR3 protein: CASGIGGNTEAFF
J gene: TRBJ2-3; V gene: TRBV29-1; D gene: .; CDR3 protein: CGVPPGVSTDTQYF
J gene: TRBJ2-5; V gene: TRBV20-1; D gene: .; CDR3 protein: CSARDLTGREETQYF
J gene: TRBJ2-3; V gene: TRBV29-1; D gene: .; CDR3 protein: CSVDRLVHGTDTQYF
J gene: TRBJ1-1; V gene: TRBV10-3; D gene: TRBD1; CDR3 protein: CAISESIGTGGIEAFF
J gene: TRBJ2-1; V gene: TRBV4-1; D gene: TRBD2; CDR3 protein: CASRTSGSVEQFF
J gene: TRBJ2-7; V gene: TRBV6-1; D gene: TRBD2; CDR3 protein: CASSGRAGGLSANEQYF
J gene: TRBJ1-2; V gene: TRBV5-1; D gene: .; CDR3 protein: CASRLDMGTYGYTF
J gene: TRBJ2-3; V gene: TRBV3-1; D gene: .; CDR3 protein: CASSLHPADTQYF
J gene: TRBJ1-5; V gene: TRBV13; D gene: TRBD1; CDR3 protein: CASSLQGAGGNQPQHF
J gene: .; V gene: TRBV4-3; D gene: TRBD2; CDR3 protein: CASSQDYTYRGGKYNEQYF
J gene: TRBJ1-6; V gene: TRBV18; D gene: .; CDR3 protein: CASSPGIASDSPLHF
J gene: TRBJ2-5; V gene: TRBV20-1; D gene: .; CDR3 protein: CSARDGKDPTQTQYF
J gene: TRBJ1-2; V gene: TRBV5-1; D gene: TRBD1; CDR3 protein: CASSTGTAVNYGYTF
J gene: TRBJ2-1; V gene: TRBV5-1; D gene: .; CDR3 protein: CASSGEEQFF
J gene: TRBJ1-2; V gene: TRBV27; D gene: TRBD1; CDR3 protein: CASSLSGRGLHGYTF
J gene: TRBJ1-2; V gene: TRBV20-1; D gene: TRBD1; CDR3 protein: CSASPGTGGSANYGYTF
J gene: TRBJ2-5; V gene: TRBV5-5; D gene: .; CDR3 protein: CASSLGVRVQTQYF
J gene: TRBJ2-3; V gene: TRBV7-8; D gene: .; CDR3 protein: CASSLGRNTDTQYF
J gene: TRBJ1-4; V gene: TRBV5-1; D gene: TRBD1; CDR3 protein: CASSLEDRVNEKLFF
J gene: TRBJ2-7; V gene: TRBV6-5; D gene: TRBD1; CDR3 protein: CASSSRPGTGYEQYF
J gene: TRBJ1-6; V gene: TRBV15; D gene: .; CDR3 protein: CATSRDTGNSPLHF
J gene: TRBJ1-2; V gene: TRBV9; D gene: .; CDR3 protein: CASSKGDEDYGYTF
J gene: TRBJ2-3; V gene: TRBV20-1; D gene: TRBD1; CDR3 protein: CSATPPGQRTDTQYF
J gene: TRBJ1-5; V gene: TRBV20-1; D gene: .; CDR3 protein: CSARFDSGRGAQHF
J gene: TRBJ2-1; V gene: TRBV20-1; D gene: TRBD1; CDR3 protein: CSARAGTGGRYEQFF